A selection of T cell receptor beta chains follows, all from one sample in a study of long-term antiretroviral therapy in people with HIV. Generated by immunoSEQ multiplex PCR, the TCRdb table keeps only in-frame clones and is missing some. The top ten hold 4.3% of the sample, which has about 31,000 clones, approximately 92% seen once. Sample: unsorted PBMCs, taken more than 5 years after starting antiretroviral therapy. The receptors originated from a woman in her thirties or forties with HIV. Both conserved end residues are part of each CDR3. Each record gives: D gene, CDR3 length, J gene, clone size, V gene, CDR3 protein, CDR3 DNA. A D gene is named only where the DNA matches it firmly. Clone size, where shown, is once, few, many, or a class for clones that have expanded.

>-|14|TRBJ2-3|once|TRBV2
CASSGGFGTDTQYF
TGTGCCAGCAGTGGGGGATTCGGCACAGATACGCAGTATTTT
>-|15|TRBJ2-5|-|TRBV11-3
CASSWGGLHQETQYF
TGTGCCAGCAGCTGGGGGGGGCTGCATCAAGAGACCCAGTACTTC
>TRBD1|15|TRBJ1-2|-|TRBV10-3
CAISDPDRANYGYTF
TGTGCCATCAGTGACCCCGACAGGGCTAACTATGGCTACACCTTC
>-|14|TRBJ2-7|once|TRBV29-1
CSVEVGPRDYEQYF
TGCAGCGTTGAAGTTGGGCCTAGGGACTACGAGCAGTACTTC
>TRBD2|13|TRBJ2-7|-|TRBV11-2
CASSPGTTYEQYF
TGTGCCAGCAGCCCGGGGACTACCTACGAGCAGTACTTC
>-|14|TRBJ2-7|-|TRBV11-3
CASSLDRSDDEQYF
TGTGCCAGCAGCTTAGATCGCTCGGACGACGAGCAGTACTTC
>TRBD1|15|TRBJ1-2|-|TRBV6-5
CASNPTTGSNYGYTF
TGTGCCAGCAACCCGACGACAGGGTCTAACTATGGCTACACCTTC
>TRBD2|16|TRBJ2-3|-|TRBV14
CASSPRLAGVGDTQYF
TGTGCCAGCAGCCCGCGACTAGCGGGGGTTGGAGATACGCAGTATTTT
>TRBD2|14|TRBJ2-7|once|TRBV18
CASSPSGGAYEQYF
TGTGCCAGCTCACCTAGCGGGGGGGCCTACGAGCAGTACTTC
>-|10|TRBJ1-1|-|TRBV29-1
CSVVGTEAFF
TGCAGCGTTGTCGGCACTGAAGCTTTCTTT
>-|15|TRBJ2-5|-|TRBV7-6
CASSPPGGPEETQYF
TGTGCCAGCAGCCCTCCGGGGGGCCCTGAAGAGACCCAGTACTTC
>-|15|TRBJ2-2|-|TRBV5-4
CASSLAPGNTGELFF
TGTGCCAGCAGCTTGGCCCCAGGGAACACCGGGGAGCTGTTTTTT
>-|16|TRBJ1-1|-|TRBV14
CASSRTLVGVAPEAFF
TGTGCCAGCAGCCGCACCTTGGTAGGGGTGGCCCCTGAAGCTTTCTTT
>TRBD2|14|TRBJ2-7|-|TRBV5-1
CASSFSGRSNEQYF
TGCGCCAGCAGCTTCAGCGGGAGGTCCAACGAGCAGTACTTC
>TRBD2|15|TRBJ2-2|-|TRBV25-1
CASSETSGPTGELFF
TGTGCCAGCAGTGAGACTAGCGGACCCACCGGGGAGCTGTTTTTT
>-|17|TRBJ2-7|-|TRBV21-1
CASSNNRRQGVTYEQYF
TGTGCCAGCAGCAATAACAGGAGACAGGGGGTTACCTACGAGCAGTACTTC
>TRBD1|14|TRBJ1-1|-|TRBV19
CASSIGDRGTEAFF
TGTGCCAGTAGTATAGGGGACAGGGGGACTGAAGCTTTCTTT
>-|13|TRBJ2-7|-|TRBV10-3
CAISRGTGYEQYF
TGTGCCATCAGTCGGGGGACGGGATACGAGCAGTACTTC
>-|14|TRBJ2-7|-|TRBV7-9
CASSPPRRPYEQYF
TGTGCCAGCAGCCCCCCTAGAAGACCCTACGAGCAGTACTTC
>TRBD1|13|TRBJ1-2|-|TRBV5-1
CASSPDRGYGYTF
TGCGCCAGCAGTCCCGACAGGGGCTATGGCTACACCTTC
>-|13|TRBJ1-1|-|TRBV7-7
CASSFDTNTEAFF
TGTGCCAGCAGCTTCGACACGAACACTGAAGCTTTCTTT
>TRBD1|14|TRBJ2-5|-|TRBV10-3
CAISPGQGSETQYF
TGTGCCATCAGCCCGGGACAGGGGTCGGAGACCCAGTACTTC
>-|14|TRBJ2-3|-|TRBV29-1
CSVEGAAGTDTQYF
TGCAGCGTTGAAGGGGCCGCTGGCACAGATACGCAGTATTTT
>-|11|TRBJ2-7|-|TRBV30
CAWSLRREQYF
TGTGCCTGGAGTTTGCGCCGCGAGCAGTACTTC
>-|13|TRBJ1-1|-|TRBV19
CASTSFVGREAFF
TGTGCCAGCACTAGCTTTGTGGGTCGTGAAGCTTTCTTT
>TRBD2|15|TRBJ2-7|-|TRBV2
CASKVSETSVSEQYF
TGTGCCAGCAAGGTCTCCGAGACTAGCGTAAGCGAGCAGTACTTC
>-|15|TRBJ2-1|-|TRBV5-4
CASSVIGSSYNEQFF
TGTGCCAGCAGCGTGATAGGGAGCTCCTACAATGAGCAGTTCTTC
>-|14|TRBJ2-2|-|TRBV4-1
CASSPLLGTGELFF
TGCGCCAGCAGCCCTTTGCTCGGAACCGGGGAGCTGTTTTTT
>-|14|TRBJ1-1|-|TRBV11-3
CASSLAYGGTEAFF
TGTGCCAGCAGCTTAGCCTATGGGGGCACTGAAGCTTTCTTT
>-|12|TRBJ2-7|-|TRBV7-2
CASSSDTGEQYF
TGTGCCAGCAGCTCCGACACGGGCGAGCAGTACTTC
>TRBD1|15|TRBJ2-1|-|TRBV14
CASSQSGGRYNEQFF
TGTGCCAGCAGCCAATCAGGGGGCCGGTACAATGAGCAGTTCTTC
>TRBD1|15|TRBJ1-1|-|TRBV27
CASSAIGDRNTEAFF
TGTGCCAGCAGTGCCATTGGGGACAGGAACACTGAAGCTTTCTTT
>-|14|TRBJ1-5|-|TRBV4-3
CASSQDLGDQPQHF
TGCGCCAGCAGCCAAGATCTGGGGGATCAGCCCCAGCATTTT
>TRBD1|16|TRBJ2-4|-|TRBV19
CASSMGQGVAKNIQYF
TGTGCCAGTAGTATGGGACAGGGGGTCGCCAAAAACATTCAGTACTTC
>-|16|TRBJ1-4|-|TRBV5-4
CASSKGSGAEMEKLFF
TGTGCCAGCAGCAAGGGATCGGGGGCGGAGATGGAAAAACTGTTTTTT
>-|13|TRBJ1-5|-|TRBV30
CAWSSQDNQPQHF
TGTGCCTGGAGTAGCCAGGATAATCAGCCCCAGCATTTT
>-|13|TRBJ2-7|-|TRBV7-9
CASSLGLRREQYF
TGTGCCAGCAGCTTAGGATTGCGTCGCGAGCAGTACTTC
>-|14|TRBJ2-2|few|TRBV25-1
CASSENLGTGELFF
TGTGCCAGCAGTGAAAATTTGGGCACCGGGGAGCTGTTTTTT
>TRBD2|15|TRBJ2-7|-|TRBV5-5
CASSLSQREVDEQYF
TGTGCCAGCAGCTTGTCTCAGCGGGAGGTCGACGAGCAGTACTTC
>-|17|TRBJ2-6|-|TRBV15
CATSRDPTGAGANVLTF
TGTGCCACCAGCAGAGACCCAACGGGGGCCGGGGCCAACGTCCTGACTTTC
>TRBD2|13|TRBJ2-7|once|TRBV6-1
CASMGGRAYEQYF
TGTGCCAGCATGGGCGGGAGGGCCTACGAGCAGTACTTC
>-|15|TRBJ1-5|-|TRBV6-5
CASRSLTNSNQPQHF
TGTGCCAGCAGGTCACTCACAAATAGCAATCAGCCCCAGCATTTT
>TRBD1|14|TRBJ1-5|-|TRBV7-6
CASSPTGGEQPQHF
TGTGCCAGCAGCCCCACAGGGGGGGAACAGCCCCAGCATTTT
>TRBD1|14|TRBJ1-5|-|TRBV5-8
CASSFGDRGLPQHF
TGTGCCAGCAGCTTTGGGGACAGGGGGTTACCCCAGCATTTT
>-|13|TRBJ2-1|few|TRBV10-1
CASSEPDKDEQFF
TGCGCCAGCAGTGAGCCGGATAAGGATGAGCAGTTCTTC
>-|13|TRBJ1-5|-|TRBV7-9
CASSLSPDQPQHF
TGTGCCAGCAGCTTATCCCCGGATCAGCCCCAGCATTTT
>-|14|TRBJ1-2|-|TRBV27
CASSTQENGYGYTF
TGTGCCAGCAGTACACAGGAGAATGGCTATGGCTACACCTTC
>-|15|TRBJ2-5|-|TRBV4-2
CASSLHSGTQETQYF
TGTGCCAGCAGCCTTCATAGCGGAACCCAAGAGACCCAGTACTTC
>-|13|TRBJ1-1|-|TRBV7-6
CASSPREVTEAFF
TGTGCCAGCAGCCCCCGGGAGGTAACTGAAGCTTTCTTT
>-|15|TRBJ2-7|-|TRBV7-9
CASSPSTVSAYEQYF
TGTGCCAGCAGCCCGTCCACAGTTAGCGCGTACGAGCAGTACTTC
>TRBD2|15|TRBJ2-7|-|TRBV4-2
CASSRGTSGSYEQYF
TGTGCCAGCAGCCGAGGGACTAGCGGCTCCTACGAGCAGTACTTC
>-|13|TRBJ1-1|few|TRBV16
CASSVFLNTEAFF
TGTGCCAGCAGCGTGTTCTTGAACACTGAAGCTTTCTTT
>-|17|TRBJ2-6|-|TRBV25-1
CASSDWRGYSGANVLTF
TGTGCCAGCAGTGATTGGCGGGGCTACTCTGGGGCCAACGTCCTGACTTTC
>-|11|TRBJ1-2|-|TRBV2
CASSEDYGYTF
TGTGCCAGCAGTGAAGACTATGGCTACACCTTC
>-|15|TRBJ2-7|once|TRBV15
CATSRGAYSSYEQYF
TGTGCCACCAGTCGGGGGGCATACAGCTCCTACGAGCAGTACTTC
>-|13|TRBJ1-6|-|TRBV19
CASSRGADSPLHF
TGTGCCAGTAGTCGAGGGGCGGATTCACCCCTCCACTTT
>TRBD2|16|TRBJ2-7|-|TRBV19
CASSIGLAGVGYEQYF
TGTGCCAGTAGTATCGGACTAGCGGGAGTAGGATACGAGCAGTACTTC
>-|12|TRBJ2-3|-|TRBV5-8
CASKTSTDTQYF
TGTGCCAGCAAGACTAGCACAGATACGCAGTATTTT
>-|18|TRBJ1-1|-|TRBV7-2
CASSLRPVRVGSDTEAFF
TGTGCCAGCAGCTTACGACCCGTGAGGGTGGGCAGCGACACTGAAGCTTTCTTT
>-|14|TRBJ2-5|-|TRBV9
CASSVSGGRETQYF
TGTGCCAGCAGCGTATCTGGGGGGCGGGAGACCCAGTACTTC